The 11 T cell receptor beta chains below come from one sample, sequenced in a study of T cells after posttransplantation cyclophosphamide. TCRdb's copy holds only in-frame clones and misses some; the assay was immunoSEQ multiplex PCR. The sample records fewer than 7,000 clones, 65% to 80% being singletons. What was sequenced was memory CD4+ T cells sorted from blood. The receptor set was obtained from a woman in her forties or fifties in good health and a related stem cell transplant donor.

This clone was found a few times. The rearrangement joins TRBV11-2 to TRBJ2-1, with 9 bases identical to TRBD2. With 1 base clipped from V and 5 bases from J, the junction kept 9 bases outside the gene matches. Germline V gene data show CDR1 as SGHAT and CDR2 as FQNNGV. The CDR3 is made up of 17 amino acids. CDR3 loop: CASSLGRGTSKDNEQFF. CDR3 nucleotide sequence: TGTGCCAGCAGCTTAGGTCGCGGGACTAGCAAGGACAATGAGCAGTTCTTC. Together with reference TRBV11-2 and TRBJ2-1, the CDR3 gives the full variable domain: EAGVAQSPRYKIIEKRQSVAFWCNPISGHATLYWYQQILGQGPKLLIQFQNNGVVDDSQLPKDRFSAERLKGVDSTLKIQPAKLEDSAVYLCASSLGRGTSKDNEQFFGPGTRLTVL.

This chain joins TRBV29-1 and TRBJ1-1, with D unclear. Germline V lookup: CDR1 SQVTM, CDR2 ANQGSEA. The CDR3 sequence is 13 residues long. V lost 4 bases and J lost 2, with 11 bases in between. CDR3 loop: CSVVRQPNTEAFF. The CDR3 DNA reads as TGCAGCGTTGTGCGGCAGCCAAACACTGAAGCTTTCTTT.

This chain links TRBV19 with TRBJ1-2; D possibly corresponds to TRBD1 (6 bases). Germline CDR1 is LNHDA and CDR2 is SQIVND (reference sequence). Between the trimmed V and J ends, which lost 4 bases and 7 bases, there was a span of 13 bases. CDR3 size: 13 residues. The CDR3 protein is CASSTRGAFGYTF. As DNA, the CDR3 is TGTGCCAGTAGTACCAGGGGCGCGTTTGGCTACACCTTC.

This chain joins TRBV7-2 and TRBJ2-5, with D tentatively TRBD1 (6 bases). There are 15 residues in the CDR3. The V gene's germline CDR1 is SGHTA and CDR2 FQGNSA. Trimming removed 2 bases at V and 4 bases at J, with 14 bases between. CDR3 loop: CASSLLGAPGETQYF. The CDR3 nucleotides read TGTGCCAGCAGCTTACTGGGGGCGCCCGGAGAGACCCAGTACTTC. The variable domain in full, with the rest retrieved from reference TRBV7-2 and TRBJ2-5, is GAGVSQSPSNKVTEKGKDVELRCDPISGHTALYWYRQSLGQGLEFLIYFQGNSAPDKSGLPSDRFSAERTGGSVSTLTIQRTQQEDSAVYLCASSLLGAPGETQYFGPGTRLLVL.

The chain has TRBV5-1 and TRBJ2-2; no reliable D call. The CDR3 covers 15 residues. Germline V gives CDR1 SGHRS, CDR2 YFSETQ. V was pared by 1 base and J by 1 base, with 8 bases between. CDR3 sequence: CASSLNGGNTGELFF. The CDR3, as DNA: TGCGCCAGCAGCTTGAACGGCGGGAACACCGGGGAGCTGTTTTTT.

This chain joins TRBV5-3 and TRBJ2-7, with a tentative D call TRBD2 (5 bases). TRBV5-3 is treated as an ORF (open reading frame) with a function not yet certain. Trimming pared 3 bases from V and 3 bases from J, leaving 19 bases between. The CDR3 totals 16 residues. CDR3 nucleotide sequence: TGTGCCAGAAGCTCGCGGACTCGAGCCTCTAGCTACGAGCAGTACTTC. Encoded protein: CARSSRTRASSYEQYF.

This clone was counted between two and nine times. The CDR3 DNA is TGTGCCAGCAGTTACCGGACCGCGGGTTTGAACACTGAAGCTTTCTTT. Translated: CASSYRTAGLNTEAFF. This chain connects TRBV6-5 to TRBJ1-1; no definite D call. CDR1 and CDR2 from the germline V gene are MNHEY and SVGAGI. V lost 2 bases to trimming and J lost 0 bases, with 13 bases between them. CDR3 size: 16 residues.

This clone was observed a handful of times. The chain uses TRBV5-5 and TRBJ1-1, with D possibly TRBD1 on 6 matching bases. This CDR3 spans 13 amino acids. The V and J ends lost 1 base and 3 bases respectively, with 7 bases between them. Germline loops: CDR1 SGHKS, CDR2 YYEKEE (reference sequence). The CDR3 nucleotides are TGTGCCAGCAGCTTGAGGGGGTACACTGAAGCTTTCTTT. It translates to CASSLRGYTEAFF. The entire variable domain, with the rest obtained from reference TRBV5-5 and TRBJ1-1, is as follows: DAGVTQSPTHLIKTRGQQVTLRCSPISGHKSVSWYQQVLGQGPQFIFQYYEKEERGRGNFPDRFSARQFPNYSSELNVNALLLGDSALYLCASSLRGYTEAFFGQGTRLTVV.

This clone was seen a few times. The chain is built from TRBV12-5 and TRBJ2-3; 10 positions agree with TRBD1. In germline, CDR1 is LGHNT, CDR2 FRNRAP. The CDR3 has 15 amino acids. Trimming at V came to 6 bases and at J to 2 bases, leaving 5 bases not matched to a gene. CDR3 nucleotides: TGTGCTAGTGGCCCCGGACAGGGGGACACAGATACGCAGTATTTT. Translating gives CASGPGQGDTDTQYF.

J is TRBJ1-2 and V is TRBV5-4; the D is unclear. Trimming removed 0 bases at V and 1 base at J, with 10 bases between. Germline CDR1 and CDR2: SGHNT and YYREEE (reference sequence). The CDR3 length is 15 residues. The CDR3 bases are TGTGCCAGCAGCTTGGAATACCGGGGTAACTATGGCTACACCTTC. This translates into CASSLEYRGNYGYTF.

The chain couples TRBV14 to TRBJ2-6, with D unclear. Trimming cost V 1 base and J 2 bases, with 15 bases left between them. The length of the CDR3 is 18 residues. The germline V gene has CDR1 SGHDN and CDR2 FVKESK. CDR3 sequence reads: CASSQVRLIRPGANVLTF. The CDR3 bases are TGTGCCAGCAGCCAAGTCCGACTCATTCGTCCTGGGGCCAACGTCCTGACTTTC.